One sample yielded the 25 T cell receptor beta chains listed below, sequenced in a study of blood T cell repertoires in COVID-19. This table comes from immunoSEQ multiplex PCR, and its TCRdb copy is limited to in-frame clones, with some not included. The sample has a few hundred thousand clones; over 85% are singletons. Specimen: PBMCs or T cells enriched from blood (not recorded which). The receptors come from a woman between 55 and 75 years old who had recovered from COVID-19.

The chain uses TRBV21-1 and TRBJ1-5; the D call of TRBD1 is as the table states it, not checked on the DNA. TRBV21-1 is reported as a pseudogene. The CDR3 totals 19 residues. CDR3 DNA sequence: TGTGCCAGCAGCAAAGGACAGGGTGTCCCTTCGTACAGCAATCAGCCCCAGCATTTT. Its protein product is CASSKGQGVPSYSNQPQHF.

The rearrangement joins TRBV6-1 to TRBJ1-1; D uncertain. The V gene lost 0 bases and the J gene lost 8 bases, with 7 bases spanning the gap. This CDR3 has 12 residues. Germline assignment: CDR1 MNHNS and CDR2 SASEGT. The CDR3 is CASSEALQEAFF. CDR3 nucleotide sequence: TGTGCCAGCAGTGAAGCGCTTCAGGAAGCTTTCTTT.

The chain joins TRBV7-2 to TRBJ1-2, with 8 bases lining up with TRBD1. After removal of 3 bases from V and 2 bases from J, the junction contained 2 bases not matched to a gene. CDR1 is SGHTA, CDR2 FQGNSA, per germline. CDR3 length: 14 residues. CDR3 residues: CASSLTGANYGYTF. The CDR3, as DNA: TGTGCCAGCAGCTTGACAGGGGCGAACTATGGCTACACCTTC.

Worth noting for this clone: The same CDR3 arises from other DNA sequences in this sample as well. The chain uses TRBV11-2 and TRBJ2-1; no clear D gene. V was shortened by 0 bases and J by 3 bases, with 3 bases between the two germline ends. CDR3 length equals 13 residues. Germline V CDR1 and CDR2: SGHAT, FQNNGV. CDR3 coding DNA: TGTGCCAGCAGCTTAGACAGCTACAATGAGCAGTTCTTC. This translates into CASSLDSYNEQFF.

This sequence joins TRBV4-1 and TRBJ2-5; 13 bases match TRBD2. The germline V gene encodes CDR1 MGHRA and CDR2 YSYEKL. Trimming removed 1 base from V and 1 base from J; junction bases left unmatched: 3. The CDR3 is made up of 17 amino acids. CDR3 nucleotide sequence: TGCGCCAGCAGCCAAGGTGGGACTAGCGGGGCCCAAGAGACCCAGTACTTC. Amino acid sequence: CASSQGGTSGAQETQYF.

This sequence joins TRBV2 and TRBJ2-3, with TRBD2 identical over 7 bases. The CDR3 totals 13 residues. Trimming removed 4 bases from V and 3 bases from J; junction bases left unmatched: 1. Germline-derived CDR1 and CDR2 are SNHLY and FYNNEI. The CDR3 is CASSVRETDTQYF. The CDR3 region has the DNA TGTGCCAGCAGTGTGCGGGAGACAGATACGCAGTATTTT.

With respect to this clone: This same CDR3 is encoded by further DNA sequences in the sample. This chain connects TRBV2 to TRBJ2-3; TRBD1 agrees at 10 bases. The CDR3 runs to 15 residues. Germline CDR1 is SNHLY and CDR2 is FYNNEI. V lost 3 bases to trimming and J lost 3 bases; unmatched junction nucleotides: 3. The CDR3 nucleotides read TGTGCCAGCAGTGATAGGACAGGGGGAACAGATACGCAGTATTTT. This sequence encodes CASSDRTGGTDTQYF.

With regard to this clone: Other nucleotide sequences in the sample specify the same CDR3. This rearrangement joins TRBV5-1 to TRBJ1-3; 7 bases fit TRBD1. Germline V gene data show CDR1 as SGHRS and CDR2 as YFSETQ. The CDR3 consists of 14 residues. Unmatched junction bases numbered 1, after V lost 0 bases and J lost 4 bases. The CDR3 DNA sequence: TGCGCCAGCAGCTTGGACAGGGGAGGAAACACCATATATTTT. Protein sequence: CASSLDRGGNTIYF.

The V call is TRBV3-1 (or the pseudogene TRBV3-2), the J call TRBJ1-4, with a tentative D call TRBD1 (6 bases). The germline V and J ends were trimmed by 3 bases and 7 bases, with 15 bases remaining between them. The germline gives CDR1 LGHDT, CDR2 YNNKEL (reference sequence). This CDR3 spans 15 amino acids. The CDR3: CASSQDPGVFEKLFF. The CDR3, as DNA: TGTGCCAGCAGCCAGGATCCAGGGGTATTTGAAAAACTGTTTTTT.

With regard to this clone: A junction end diverges from the germline sequence, so it may reflect a read error. This chain uses TRBV5-1 with TRBJ1-2; D is perhaps TRBD1 (6 bases). The CDR3 consists of 14 residues. Germline CDR1 and CDR2: SGHRS and YFSETQ. CDR3 in amino acids: CASSSGVLDPMMDF. The CDR3 DNA is TGCGCCAGCAGCTCAGGGGTCTTAGACCCTATGATGGACTTC.

CDR3 in DNA: TGTGCCAGCAGCCTTGGGACAGGGGGCAAAGCTTTCTTT. This codes for CASSLGTGGKAFF. The chain employs TRBV28 and TRBJ1-1; TRBD1 aligns across 12 bases. CDR3 length: 13 residues. After removal of 6 bases from V and 9 bases from J, the junction contained 5 bases not matched to a gene. Germline lookup yields CDR1 MDHEN and CDR2 SYDVKM.

The rearrangement uses TRBV10-1 and TRBJ2-1, with D perhaps matching TRBD1 (6 bases). CDR1 and CDR2 (germline): WNHNN, SYGVQD (reference sequence). The CDR3 totals 15 residues. V dropped 3 bases and J dropped 6 bases, with 15 bases sitting between them. For the CDR3, the DNA is TGCGCCAGCAGTGATTTCAGGGGACCAAGCAATGAGCAGTTCTTC. Its protein product is CASSDFRGPSNEQFF.

CDR3 sequence (DNA): TGCGCCAGCAGCTTGGCCCCGGGGGAGGTCTATGGCTACACCTTC. Its translation is CASSLAPGEVYGYTF. V gene TRBV5-1 combines with J gene TRBJ1-2; D might be TRBD1 (5 bases). Trimming cost V 0 bases and J 4 bases, with 13 bases left between them. The CDR3 runs to 15 residues. CDR1 SGHRS and CDR2 YFSETQ come from the germline V gene.

The rearrangement links TRBV29-1 to TRBJ2-1, with 12 bases aligning to TRBD2. This CDR3 comprises 16 residues. The V gene end was trimmed by 1 base and the J gene end by 2 bases; junction bases not matched to a gene: 3. CDR1 is SQVTM, CDR2 ANQGSEA, per germline. The CDR3 region is CSVEGLAGAPYNEQFF. CDR3 bases: TGCAGCGTTGAAGGACTAGCGGGAGCTCCCTACAATGAGCAGTTCTTC.

This clone turned up a few times. V and J are TRBV13 and TRBJ2-7; TRBD2 matches 8 bases. Germline CDR1 is PRHDT and CDR2 is FYEKMQ (reference sequence). The CDR3 is 15 amino acids. After removal of 2 bases from V and 5 bases from J, the junction contained 8 bases not matched to a gene. The CDR3 DNA sequence: TGTGCCAGCAGCTTATTACGGGAGGGCCTCCACGAGCAGTACTTC. It codes for CASSLLREGLHEQYF.

This sequence joins TRBV5-4 and TRBJ2-7; 7 bases match TRBD1. The germline V gene has CDR1 SGHNT and CDR2 YYREEE (reference sequence). This CDR3 is built from 12 residues. J was trimmed by 3 bases and V by 4 bases; bases with no gene match: 1. This chain's CDR3 is CASSRDSYEQYF. The CDR3 DNA is TGTGCCAGCAGCCGGGACAGCTACGAGCAGTACTTC.

V and J are TRBV6-1 and TRBJ2-5; a possible D gene is TRBD1 (5 bases). Germline V gene data show CDR1 as MNHNS and CDR2 as SASEGT. V lost 1 base, J lost 2 bases, and 17 bases lay in between. The length of the CDR3 is 17 residues. Here the CDR3 DNA reads TGTGCCAGCAGTGAAGAGGGGTTGGAGACTTATCAAGAGACCCAGTACTTC. This encodes CASSEEGLETYQETQYF.

The CDR3 nucleotides read TGTGCCAGCAGAGAGACAGGGGAAAAACTGTTTTTT. Translating gives CASRETGEKLFF. The chain is built from TRBV2 and TRBJ1-4, with 7 bases matching TRBD1. Per germline, CDR1 SNHLY and CDR2 FYNNEI. The junction had 3 bases not matched to a gene; V was cut back by 6 bases and J by 8 bases. The CDR3 consists of 12 residues. The full variable domain, completed using reference TRBV2 and TRBJ1-4, is EPEVTQTPSHQVTQMGQEVILRCVPISNHLYFYWYRQILGQKVEFLVSFYNNEISEKSEIFDDQFSVERPDGSNFTLKIRSTKLEDSAMYFCASRETGEKLFFGSGTQLSVL.

J is TRBJ1-1 and V is TRBV3-1 (or the pseudogene TRBV3-2); possibly TRBD1 for D (6 bases). V gave up 6 bases and J gave up 4 bases, with 21 bases separating them. The CDR3 runs 16 residues. CDR1 LGHDT and CDR2 YNNKEL come from the germline V gene (reference sequence). In DNA form, the CDR3 reads TGTGCCAGCAGGCCCATCCTGACAGGCCGGGGCACTGAAGCTTTCTTT. This encodes CASRPILTGRGTEAFF.

The chain combines TRBV7-3 with TRBJ2-2; no firm D call. This CDR3 is built from 13 residues. V was trimmed by 3 bases and J by 8 bases, leaving 10 bases between them. Germline V gives CDR1 SGHTA, CDR2 FQGTGA. CDR3 loop: CASSFSLLGELFF. The CDR3 nucleotides are TGTGCCAGCAGCTTCTCCCTCCTTGGGGAGCTGTTTTTT.

The V gene is TRBV7-2, the J gene TRBJ2-7; 7 bases fit TRBD2. V was pared by 8 bases and J by 2 bases, with 9 bases of the junction left unmatched. The CDR3 runs to 14 residues. Germline CDR1 reads SGHTA; CDR2 reads FQGNSA. DNA for the CDR3: TGTGCCAGCGTCCAGTCGGGAGGCCCCTACGAGCAGTACTTC. Protein sequence: CASVQSGGPYEQYF.

The V call is TRBV10-1, the J call TRBJ2-1; 10 nucleotides match TRBD2. The CDR3 has 16 amino acids. Trimming at V came to 7 bases and at J to 9 bases, leaving 15 bases not matched to a gene. CDR1 and CDR2 (germline): WNHNN, SYGVQD (reference sequence). The CDR3 is CASTNGRLAGVGEQFF. The CDR3 nucleotides are TGCGCCAGCACCAACGGGCGGCTAGCGGGGGTGGGTGAGCAGTTCTTC.

This chain uses TRBV9 with TRBJ2-6; D remains ambiguous. Trimming stripped 0 bases from V and 0 bases from J, with 13 bases between. There are 18 residues in the CDR3. Germline V lookup: CDR1 SGDLS, CDR2 YYNGEE. CDR3 residues: CASSVGGDRTSGANVLTF. The CDR3 DNA follows: TGTGCCAGCAGCGTAGGAGGAGATCGCACCTCTGGGGCCAACGTCCTGACTTTC.

The chain has TRBV10-2 and TRBJ2-3; a weak D match, TRBD2 (5 bases). The V gene's germline CDR1 is WSHSY and CDR2 SAAADI. Trimming removed 2 bases at V and 7 bases at J, with 13 bases between. CDR3 length equals 14 residues. CDR3 in amino acids: CASSESGLGNTQYF. DNA of the CDR3: TGCGCCAGCAGTGAGAGCGGTCTGGGGAATACGCAGTATTTT.

The chain joins TRBV11-3 to TRBJ2-2; 9 bases match TRBD1. V shed 3 bases and J 7 bases; nucleotides not matched to a gene: 9. CDR3 size: 16 residues. The V gene's germline CDR1 is SGHNT and CDR2 YENEEA. CDR3 residues: CASSFPGQGTGGELFF. The CDR3 DNA is TGTGCCAGCAGCTTCCCGGGACAGGGTACCGGCGGGGAGCTGTTTTTT.